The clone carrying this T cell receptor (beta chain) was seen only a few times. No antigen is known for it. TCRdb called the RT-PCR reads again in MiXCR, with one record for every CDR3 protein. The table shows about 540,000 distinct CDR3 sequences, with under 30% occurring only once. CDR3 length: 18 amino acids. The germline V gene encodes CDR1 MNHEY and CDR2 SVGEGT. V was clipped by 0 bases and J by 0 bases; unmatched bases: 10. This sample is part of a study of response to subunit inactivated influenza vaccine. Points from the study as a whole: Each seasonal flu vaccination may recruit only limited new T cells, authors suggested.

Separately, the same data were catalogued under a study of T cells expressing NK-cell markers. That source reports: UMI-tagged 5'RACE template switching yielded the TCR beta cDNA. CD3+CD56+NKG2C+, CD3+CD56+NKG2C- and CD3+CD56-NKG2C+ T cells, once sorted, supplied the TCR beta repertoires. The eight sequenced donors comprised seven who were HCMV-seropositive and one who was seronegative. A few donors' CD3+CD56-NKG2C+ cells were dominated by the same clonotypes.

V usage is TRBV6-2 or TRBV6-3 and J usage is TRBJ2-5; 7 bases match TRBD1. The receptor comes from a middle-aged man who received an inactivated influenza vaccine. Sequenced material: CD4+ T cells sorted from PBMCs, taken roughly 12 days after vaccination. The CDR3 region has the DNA TGTGCCAGCAGTTACTCGACAGGGACCCCATTGTACCAAGAGACCCAGTACTTC. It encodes CASSYSTGTPLYQETQYF.